This entry features one T cell receptor (beta chain) sequence. The sample belongs to a study of blood T cell repertoires in COVID-19. Study at large: Whether acute or convalescent, the COVID-19 samples came from the United States, Italy and Spain. The cDNA or gDNA used as material had been derived from T cells, B-cell-depleted T cells, or PBMCs.

The ends lost 3 bases at V and 4 bases at J; junction bases unmatched: 5. The CDR3 extends over 14 amino acids. Germline V gene data show CDR1 as SQVTM and CDR2 as ANQGSEA. Profiled with immunoSEQ multiplex PCR; TCRdb holds only in-frame clones, not every one. The table has 150,000 to 200,000 clones, over 70% seen once. Those who participated ranged in age from roughly 18 to 90 years and resided in 20 to 30 US areas. Sample: PBMCs or T cells enriched from blood (not recorded which). This TCR was recovered from a woman aged 60-70 years who had recovered from COVID-19. The V and J genes are TRBV29-1 and TRBJ1-1; 10 bases fit TRBD1. CDR3 nucleotides: TGCAGCGTTGAGGGGACAGGGGACGGCACTGAAGCTTTCTTT. Translated: CSVEGTGDGTEAFF.